This T cell receptor (beta chain) was profiled in a study of T cells in Graves' hyperthyroidism and ophthalmopathy. General observations from the study: The model forecast ophthalmopathy, anticipating it by a median about 7 months before onset.

TCR beta CDR3 sequences were amplified from RNA transcripts. First-round RT-PCR with HTBI primers amplified the TCR CDR3 region. TCRdb called the multiplex PCR reads again in MiXCR, with one record for every CDR3 protein. The repertoire holds roughly 800,000 distinct CDR3 sequences, with 35% to 40% as singletons. Details on this clonotype: Its antigen is not known.

The study defined stable Graves' hyperthyroidism as no ophthalmopathy progression within 18 months. PBMCs were collected from an approximately 10 ml volume of fresh peripheral blood. The V gene lost 4 bases and the J gene lost 0 bases, with 7 bases spanning the gap. Germline V lookup: CDR1 SNHLY, CDR2 FYNNEI. The CDR3 totals 15 residues. The sample comprised blood. The receptor's source is a man in his late teens or twenties with Graves' hyperthyroidism. V is TRBV2 and J is TRBJ2-6; D is undetermined. CDR3 coding DNA: TGTGCCAGCAGTGGATCAGTCTCTGGGGCCAACGTCCTGACTTTC. Translation gives CASSGSVSGANVLTF.